This passage covers 27 T cell receptor beta chains from one sample sequenced in a study of PD-L1 blockade in urothelial cancer. Using immunoSEQ multiplex PCR, the repertoire was profiled, and TCRdb retains in-frame clones only, with some absent. Of about 72,000 clones listed, 75% to 90% are singletons. Time point of the sample: pretreatment peripheral blood. Sequenced material: PBMCs, taken around atezolizumab (anti-PD-L1) treatment. The origin of the receptors is a man between 65 and 80 years old with urothelial cancer.

V is TRBV10-2 and J is TRBJ1-1; D might be TRBD1 (5 bases). The CDR3 loop spans 14 amino acids. Trimming cost V 5 bases and J 3 bases, with 13 bases left between them. From germline, CDR1 is WSHSY and CDR2 SAAADI. CDR3 sequence (DNA): TGCGCCAGCAGTTGGCGGGGGTGGGACACTGAAGCTTTCTTT. Its translation: CASSWRGWDTEAFF.

CDR3 loop: CASSQPPDRLSGNTIYF. The CDR3 coding sequence is TGCGCCAGCAGCCAACCTCCGGACAGACTCTCTGGAAACACCATATATTTT. V gene TRBV4-1 combines with J gene TRBJ1-3, with D tentatively TRBD1 (6 bases). Trimming stripped 2 bases from V and 0 bases from J, with 14 bases between. The length of the CDR3 is 17 residues. The germline CDR1 and CDR2 sequences are MGHRA and YSYEKL.

This sequence joins TRBV7-8 and TRBJ2-5, with 12 bases that match TRBD2. Trimming removed 3 bases from V and 4 bases from J; junction bases left unmatched: 9. This CDR3 comprises 17 residues. Germline CDR1 and CDR2: SGHVS and FQNEAQ. Here the CDR3 reads CASSFMQGLAGRETQYF. The CDR3 nucleotides are TGTGCCAGCAGCTTTATGCAGGGACTAGCGGGTCGAGAGACCCAGTACTTC.

The rearrangement uses TRBV5-4 and TRBJ1-1; tentatively, D is TRBD1 (5 bases). Germline V gene lookup returns CDR1 SGHNT and CDR2 YYREEE (reference sequence). V was cut by 4 bases and J by 0 bases, with 13 bases left in between. The CDR3 length is 15 residues. The CDR3 is CASSPLGLLNTEAFF. In DNA, the CDR3 is TGTGCCAGCAGCCCCCTGGGGCTCTTGAACACTGAAGCTTTCTTT.

The chain joins TRBV27 to TRBJ2-2, with 9 bases fitting TRBD1. V shed 4 bases, J shed 9 bases, and the junction held 3 bases outside the gene matches. Germline CDR1 MNHEY, CDR2 SMNVEV (reference sequence). The CDR3 runs 13 residues. The CDR3 nucleotides read TGTGCCAGCAGTTCAGGGACAGGGTGGGAGCTGTTTTTT. Translation gives CASSSGTGWELFF.

The CDR3 here is CASSPLPNENEQYF. CDR3 bases: TGTGCCAGCTCACCACTCCCCAATGAGAACGAGCAGTACTTC. The rearrangement links TRBV18 to TRBJ2-7; D is ambiguous. V gave up 1 base and J gave up 5 bases, with 12 bases separating them. There are 14 residues in the CDR3. CDR1 and CDR2 from the germline V gene are KGHSH and LQKENI.

The CDR3 region is CASSWGQLGTGGYEQYF. DNA for the CDR3: TGCGCCAGCAGCTGGGGGCAACTCGGGACAGGGGGATACGAGCAGTACTTC. The chain employs TRBV5-1 and TRBJ2-7; 11 positions agree with TRBD1. There are 17 residues in the CDR3. Germline CDR1 SGHRS, CDR2 YFSETQ. J lost 4 bases, V lost 3 bases, and 12 bases had no gene match.

V and J are TRBV6-5 and TRBJ1-1; D might be TRBD1 (6 bases). Trimming cost V 4 bases and J 2 bases, with 11 bases left between them. Looked up from germline, CDR1 is MNHEY and CDR2 is SVGAGI. The CDR3 length is 14 residues. CDR3 region: CASSLTGPNTEAFF. The CDR3 nucleotides read TGTGCCAGCAGTTTAACAGGGCCAAACACTGAAGCTTTCTTT.

This clone was seen only a few times. The genes are TRBV9 and TRBJ2-1; D is possibly TRBD2 (6 bases). Germline CDR1 reads SGDLS; CDR2 reads YYNGEE. The CDR3 runs to 13 residues. V lost 7 bases, J lost 7 bases, and 15 bases lay in between. CDR3 region: CASEAGTGNEQFF. As DNA, the CDR3 is TGTGCCAGCGAGGCGGGAACGGGGAATGAGCAGTTCTTC.

The chain joins TRBV4-1 to TRBJ2-5; 15 nucleotides line up with TRBD2. In germline, CDR1 is MGHRA, CDR2 YSYEKL. V dropped 4 bases and J dropped 5; count of bases not matched to a gene: 5. This CDR3 region has 16 residues. The CDR3 loop reads CASSPGLAGGLETQYF. CDR3 DNA: TGCGCCAGCAGCCCAGGACTAGCGGGAGGGCTGGAGACCCAGTACTTC.

The J gene is TRBJ2-2, the V gene TRBV27, with unresolved D. This CDR3 contains 11 residues. CDR1 and CDR2 (germline): MNHEY, SMNVEV (reference sequence). V dropped 4 bases and J dropped 8 bases, with 5 bases sitting between them. CDR3 residues: CASSSLGELFF. The DNA for the CDR3 is TGTGCCAGCAGTTCCTTAGGGGAGCTGTTTTTT.

This clone was observed a handful of times. This chain links TRBV9 with TRBJ2-1; 7 bases align to TRBD1. This CDR3 is 14 amino acids long. V was pared by 0 bases and J by 5 bases, with 2 bases of the junction left unmatched. CDR1 SGDLS and CDR2 YYNGEE come from the germline V gene. The CDR3 loop reads CASSVEGANNEQFF. The CDR3 nucleotides read TGTGCCAGCAGCGTAGAGGGGGCGAACAATGAGCAGTTCTTC. Together with reference TRBV9 and TRBJ2-1, the CDR3 gives the full variable domain: DSGVTQTPKHLITATGQRVTLRCSPRSGDLSVYWYQQSLDQGLQFLIQYYNGEERAKGNILERFSAQQFPDLHSELNLSSLELGDSALYFCASSVEGANNEQFFGPGTRLTVL.

The V and J genes are TRBV6-1 and TRBJ2-1, with 8 bases matching TRBD2. V shed 5 bases and J 5 bases; nucleotides not matched to a gene: 5. Germline loops: CDR1 MNHNS, CDR2 SASEGT. This CDR3 spans 14 amino acids. CDR3 amino acids: CASSRAGVDNEQFF. As DNA, the CDR3 is TGTGCCAGCAGTAGAGCGGGAGTCGACAATGAGCAGTTCTTC.

This chain uses TRBV11-2 with TRBJ2-1; TRBD2 agrees at 8 bases. V lost 5 bases and J lost 2; bases outside the gene matches: 11. The CDR3 consists of 17 residues. Germline CDR1 reads SGHAT; CDR2 reads FQNNGV. This CDR3 is CASSPYLLAETYNEQFF. CDR3 nucleotide sequence: TGTGCCAGCAGCCCATATTTACTAGCGGAAACCTACAATGAGCAGTTCTTC.

J is TRBJ2-3 and V is TRBV29-1; 10 bases align to TRBD2. V lost 1 base, J lost 5 bases, and 9 bases stayed unmatched. In germline, CDR1 is SQVTM, CDR2 ANQGSEA. This CDR3 spans 16 amino acids. The CDR3 here is CSVEAGLAGVIDTQYF. As DNA, the CDR3 is TGCAGCGTTGAAGCGGGGCTAGCGGGAGTCATAGATACGCAGTATTTT.

V gene TRBV5-6 combines with J gene TRBJ1-1; D is uncertain. The CDR3 totals 13 residues. Germline loops: CDR1 SGHDT, CDR2 YYEEEE. Trimming left V 4 bases short and J 4 bases short, with 11 bases between. CDR3 protein: CASSPIHSTEAFF. The CDR3 nucleotides are TGTGCCAGCAGCCCTATCCACTCCACTGAAGCTTTCTTT.

This CDR3 reads CASSSDRGSYEQYF. CDR3 DNA: TGCGCCAGCAGCTCTGACAGGGGTTCCTACGAGCAGTACTTC. V and J are TRBV10-1 and TRBJ2-7; 8 bases are a match to TRBD1. Germline V gives CDR1 WNHNN, CDR2 SYGVQD (reference sequence). With 6 bases clipped from V and 1 base from J, the junction kept 5 bases outside the gene matches. This CDR3 is built from 14 residues.

The V and J genes are TRBV4-1 and TRBJ2-3; TRBD2 aligns across 7 bases. V dropped 1 base and J dropped 2; count of bases not matched to a gene: 9. CDR3 length: 17 amino acids. Per the germline V gene, CDR1 is MGHRA and CDR2 is YSYEKL. Written as DNA, the CDR3 is TGCGCCAGCAGCCAAGTCCCCCGGGGGGTAGCCACAGATACGCAGTATTTT. Translated, it gives CASSQVPRGVATDTQYF.

The V call is TRBV7-6, the J call TRBJ2-3; the D is unclear. This CDR3 region has 16 residues. Germline CDR1 SGHVS, CDR2 FNYEAQ. Trimming left V 0 bases short and J 0 bases short, with 10 bases between. In nucleotides, the CDR3 is TGTGCCAGCAGCTTAGCGGTGGCGGCTAGCACAGATACGCAGTATTTT. Translation gives CASSLAVAASTDTQYF.

The rearrangement joins TRBV10-3 to TRBJ2-7; D may be TRBD2 (7 bases). Trimming removed 9 bases from V and 3 bases from J, with 15 bases in between. The CDR3 covers 13 residues. Germline lookup yields CDR1 ENHRY and CDR2 SYGVKD. CDR3 sequence: CAISGGRFYEQYF. In DNA, the CDR3 is TGTGCCATTTCCGGGGGGCGCTTCTACGAGCAGTACTTC.

The sample holds one count of this clone. The rearrangement uses TRBV6-5 and TRBJ2-5, with 9 bases aligning to TRBD2. Per germline, CDR1 MNHEY and CDR2 SVGAGI. The CDR3 has 15 residues. V gave up 4 bases and J gave up 4 bases; unmatched junction bases: 7. CDR3 sequence: CASSLVGSGRETQYF. The CDR3 region has the DNA TGTGCCAGCAGTTTAGTTGGTAGCGGGAGAGAGACCCAGTACTTC.

The chain combines TRBV5-6 with TRBJ1-1; 11 bases are shared with TRBD1. CDR1 and CDR2 (germline): SGHDT, YYEEEE. This CDR3 comprises 15 residues. The V and J ends lost 0 bases and 3 bases, in that order; junction bases with no gene match: 1. CDR3 region: CASSLAGQGDTEAFF. CDR3 DNA sequence: TGTGCCAGCAGCTTGGCGGGACAGGGGGACACTGAAGCTTTCTTT. The full variable domain, completed using reference TRBV5-6 and TRBJ1-1, is DAGVTQSPTHLIKTRGQQVTLRCSPKSGHDTVSWYQQALGQGPQFIFQYYEEEERQRGNFPDRFSGHQFPNYSSELNVNALLLGDSALYLCASSLAGQGDTEAFFGQGTRLTVV.

This sequence joins TRBV7-2 and TRBJ2-1; weak D call: TRBD1 (6 bases). V lost 7 bases to trimming and J lost 7 bases, with 26 bases between them. Germline lookup yields CDR1 SGHTA and CDR2 FQGNSA. This CDR3 comprises 17 residues. CDR3 protein: CASKVAFRYRAQNEQFF. The CDR3 DNA sequence: TGTGCCAGCAAGGTCGCCTTCCGGTACAGGGCTCAAAATGAGCAGTTCTTC.

The chain combines TRBV14 with TRBJ2-7, with 11 bases lining up with TRBD1. Germline V gene lookup returns CDR1 SGHDN and CDR2 FVKESK. J was trimmed by 5 bases and V by 4 bases; bases with no gene match: 7. The CDR3 sequence is 15 residues long. CDR3 nucleotide sequence: TGTGCCAGCAGCCGGGGTGGACAGGGGGCTCACGAGCAGTACTTC. This encodes CASSRGGQGAHEQYF.

The chain combines TRBV28 with TRBJ2-7, with TRBD2 identical over 8 bases. V shed 6 bases and J 4 bases; nucleotides not matched to a gene: 11. Germline CDR1 and CDR2: MDHEN and SYDVKM. This CDR3 contains 15 residues. DNA for the CDR3: TGTGCCAGCAGACCTAGCGGGTCGGCCCCTTACGAGCAGTACTTC. Translation gives CASRPSGSAPYEQYF. Looking up the rest from reference TRBV28 and TRBJ2-7 gives the full variable domain: DVKVTQSSRYLVKRTGEKVFLECVQDMDHENMFWYRQDPGLGLRLIYFSYDVKMKEKGDIPEGYSVSREKKERFSLILESASTNQTSMYLCASRPSGSAPYEQYFGPGTRLTVT.

This clone was counted a single time. This sequence joins TRBV28 and TRBJ1-1; D is undetermined. Trimming removed 6 bases from V and 9 bases from J, with 14 bases in between. Germline V gene sequence: CDR1 MDHEN, CDR2 SYDVKM. The CDR3 contains 12 residues. CDR3 in DNA: TGTGCCAGCAGGATCGGACGGGAAAAAGCTTTCTTT. This gives the protein CASRIGREKAFF.

CDR3 sequence (DNA): TGTGCCTGCCAGTCGGGGGGAGAAAATTCACCCCTCCACTTT. Its translation: CACQSGGENSPLHF. The chain is built from TRBV30 and TRBJ1-6; D may be TRBD1 (5 bases). The germline V and J ends were trimmed by 6 bases and 7 bases, with 16 bases remaining between them. The CDR3 covers 14 residues. The germline CDR1 and CDR2 sequences are GTSNPN and SVGIG (reference sequence).